Listed here are 26 T cell receptor beta chains from one sample, sequenced in a study of cytomegalovirus exposure and HLA in healthy donors. Primers: 60 Vbeta forward and 13 Jbeta reverse. Method: immunoSEQ multiplex PCR; TCRdb's copy keeps in-frame clones and lacks some. This sample has about 190,000 clones, with around nine tenths found just once. Source material: PBMCs. The receptors come from a woman aged 18 to 35 in good health and CMV-seronegative.

This rearrangement joins TRBV7-2 to TRBJ1-5; D gene unclear. The V gene's germline CDR1 is SGHTA and CDR2 FQGNSA. The CDR3 runs to 14 residues. V lost 6 bases and J 4 bases, leaving 13 bases between the germline ends. The CDR3 is CASSLSDGNQPQHF. CDR3 in DNA: TGTGCCAGCAGTTTGTCAGATGGTAATCAGCCCCAGCATTTT. The whole variable domain, filled in from reference TRBV7-2 and TRBJ1-5, reads GAGVSQSPSNKVTEKGKDVELRCDPISGHTALYWYRQSLGQGLEFLIYFQGNSAPDKSGLPSDRFSAERTGGSVSTLTIQRTQQEDSAVYLCASSLSDGNQPQHFGDGTRLSIL.

The chain is built from TRBV9 and TRBJ1-3; D remains unclear. CDR1 and CDR2 (germline): SGDLS, YYNGEE. V lost 2 bases to trimming and J lost 0 bases, with 12 bases between them. This CDR3 has 16 amino acids. The CDR3 here is CASSVGAGNSGNTIYF. CDR3 DNA sequence: TGTGCCAGCAGCGTGGGCGCAGGTAACTCTGGAAACACCATATATTTT. The full variable domain, its missing parts supplied by reference TRBV9 and TRBJ1-3, is DSGVTQTPKHLITATGQRVTLRCSPRSGDLSVYWYQQSLDQGLQFLIQYYNGEERAKGNILERFSAQQFPDLHSELNLSSLELGDSALYFCASSVGAGNSGNTIYFGEGSWLTVV.

As concerns this clone: This CDR3 is also generated by other DNA sequences in the sample. The rearrangement joins TRBV7-9 to TRBJ1-1; 8 bases are shared with TRBD1. Per the germline V gene, CDR1 is SEHNR and CDR2 is FQNEAQ (reference sequence). V shed 3 bases, J shed 0 bases, and the junction held 0 bases outside the gene matches. The CDR3 runs 14 residues. CDR3 loop: CASSLGQVNTEAFF. CDR3 nucleotide sequence: TGTGCCAGCAGCTTGGGACAGGTGAACACTGAAGCTTTCTTT. The whole variable domain, filled in from reference TRBV7-9 and TRBJ1-1, reads DTGVSQNPRHKITKRGQNVTFRCDPISEHNRLYWYRQTLGQGPEFLTYFQNEAQLEKSRLLSDRFSAERPKGSFSTLEIQRTEQGDSAMYLCASSLGQVNTEAFFGQGTRLTVV.

The V gene is TRBV9, the J gene TRBJ2-5; TRBD2 matches at 14 bases. CDR1 is SGDLS and CDR2 is YYNGEE in the germline V gene. V shed 3 bases and J 4 bases; nucleotides not matched to a gene: 5. The CDR3 is 16 residues long. The CDR3 region is CASSGLTSGGAETQYF. The DNA for the CDR3 is TGTGCCAGCAGCGGGCTGACTAGCGGGGGGGCAGAGACCCAGTACTTC.

This clone has a single count. The chain joins TRBV5-4 to TRBJ1-4; no clear D gene. Germline loops: CDR1 SGHNT, CDR2 YYREEE (reference sequence). V lost 0 bases and J 5 bases, leaving 14 bases between the germline ends. The CDR3 runs 16 residues. CDR3: CASSLGQRGRNEKLFF. CDR3 nucleotides: TGTGCCAGCAGCTTGGGGCAGCGAGGGAGAAATGAAAAACTGTTTTTT.

V gene TRBV18 combines with J gene TRBJ2-7, with a possible D match to TRBD1 (6 bases). The ends were cut back, 3 bases at V and 2 bases at J, with 8 bases in the middle. CDR3 length: 13 residues. The germline gives CDR1 KGHSH, CDR2 LQKENI. The DNA of the CDR3 is TGTGCCAGCTCACCCACAGGGACCTACGAGCAGTACTTC. It encodes CASSPTGTYEQYF.

The chain combines TRBV5-1 with TRBJ2-5; TRBD1 is a possible D gene (6 bases). CDR3 length: 11 amino acids. Germline V lookup: CDR1 SGHRS, CDR2 YFSETQ. Trimming took off 6 bases at V and 5 bases at J, with 8 bases between the two ends. DNA of the CDR3: TGCGCCAGCATAACAGGGGAGACCCAGTACTTC. It yields the protein CASITGETQYF.

The chain joins TRBV19 to TRBJ2-7; TRBD1 might be the D (6 bases). The CDR3 sequence is 13 residues long. Germline CDR1 and CDR2: LNHDA and SQIVND (reference sequence). Trimming removed 4 bases at V and 0 bases at J, with 7 bases between. The CDR3 spells CASSTGHSYEQYF. DNA of the CDR3: TGTGCCAGTAGTACGGGACACTCCTACGAGCAGTACTTC.

This rearrangement joins TRBV30 to TRBJ2-2; D might be TRBD1 (5 bases). V was cut by 2 bases and J by 3 bases, with 10 bases left in between. This CDR3 is 14 amino acids long. Germline values: CDR1 GTSNPN, CDR2 SVGIG (reference sequence). The CDR3 region has the DNA TGTGCCTGGAGTCCTACAGGTTACACCGGGGAGCTGTTTTTT. Its protein is CAWSPTGYTGELFF.

This clone was observed a single time. The J gene is TRBJ1-5, the V gene TRBV6-6; possible D gene TRBD1, 5 bases. Germline CDR1 reads MNHNY; CDR2 reads SVGAGI (reference sequence). This CDR3 spans 15 amino acids. Trimming removed 1 base from V and 7 bases from J, with 14 bases in between. Here the CDR3 DNA reads TGTGCCAGCAGTTACTACAGGCTTGACAGCCAGCCCCAGCATTTT. This translates into CASSYYRLDSQPQHF.

This clone was seen once. The chain links TRBV9 to TRBJ1-1; D is ambiguous. CDR1 is SGDLS and CDR2 is YYNGEE in the germline V gene. V was trimmed by 0 bases and J by 0 bases, leaving 15 bases between them. This CDR3 is built from 17 residues. Here the CDR3 reads CASSVGQMYYMNTEAFF. CDR3 bases: TGTGCCAGCAGCGTAGGCCAGATGTATTACATGAACACTGAAGCTTTCTTT.

Here the CDR3 reads CASSPRAGSYNEQFF. The CDR3 DNA reads TGTGCCAGCAGTCCAAGGGCGGGATCCTACAATGAGCAGTTCTTC. The chain has TRBV7-9 and TRBJ2-1, with D possibly being TRBD2 (6 bases). Germline CDR1 SEHNR, CDR2 FQNEAQ (reference sequence). The CDR3 contains 15 residues. V lost 6 bases to trimming and J lost 1 base, with 13 bases between them.

In its sample, this clone was seen once. The CDR3 loop is CASSLDGQGALGNTIYF. As DNA, the CDR3 is TGTGCCAGCAGCTTGGATGGACAGGGGGCGCTTGGAAACACCATATATTTT. The chain couples TRBV5-5 to TRBJ1-3; 11 bases are shared with TRBD1. This CDR3 has 17 amino acids. Germline values: CDR1 SGHKS, CDR2 YYEKEE (reference sequence). Trimming took 0 bases from V and 3 from J; bases not matched to a gene: 5.

The chain joins TRBV30 to TRBJ2-1; 11 bases align to TRBD2. The junction had 7 bases not matched to a gene; V was cut back by 5 bases and J by 7 bases. Germline lookup yields CDR1 GTSNPN and CDR2 SVGIG (reference sequence). This CDR3 has 14 amino acids. The CDR3 sequence: CAWALGLAANEQFF. As DNA, the CDR3 is TGTGCCTGGGCACTGGGACTAGCGGCAAATGAGCAGTTCTTC.

This chain joins TRBV27 and TRBJ2-7, with TRBD1 matching 10 bases. Trimming cost V 5 bases and J 4 bases; bases outside gene matches: 8. The CDR3 has 15 residues. CDR1 MNHEY and CDR2 SMNVEV come from the germline V gene (reference sequence). The CDR3 nucleotides are TGTGCCAGCAGTCCGAGGACAGGGGGAAGTTACGAGCAGTACTTC. As protein: CASSPRTGGSYEQYF.

The chain has TRBV6-5 and TRBJ1-1; D not resolved. The CDR3 totals 13 residues. The V end lost 7 bases, the J end lost 1 base, and 10 bases lay between the germline ends. The V gene's germline CDR1 is MNHEY and CDR2 SVGAGI. CDR3 in amino acids: CASKFRSNTEAFF. In DNA form, the CDR3 reads TGTGCCAGCAAATTCAGGTCGAACACTGAAGCTTTCTTT.

This clone was recorded a few times. The V and J genes are TRBV7-9 and TRBJ2-2; D is possibly TRBD2 (6 bases). This CDR3 region has 16 residues. Deletions cut 5 bases from V and 1 base from J, with 14 bases between. The germline CDR1 and CDR2 sequences are SEHNR and FQNEAQ (reference sequence). CDR3 sequence (DNA): TGTGCCAGCAGCCCCTATGGGGAGGTGAACACCGGGGAGCTGTTTTTT. Amino acid sequence: CASSPYGEVNTGELFF.

The CDR3 loop reads CAISESDTTGEAFF. The CDR3 DNA follows: TGTGCCATCAGTGAGTCGGACACAACGGGTGAAGCTTTCTTT. This chain uses TRBV10-3 with TRBJ1-1, with a possible D match to TRBD1 (5 bases). Germline V gene lookup returns CDR1 ENHRY and CDR2 SYGVKD. The CDR3 is made up of 14 amino acids. Trimming pared 0 bases from V and 7 bases from J, leaving 12 bases between.

This clone was counted between two and nine times. V is TRBV5-6 and J is TRBJ2-2; D is perhaps TRBD1 (5 bases). The V end lost 4 bases, the J end lost 0 bases, and 13 bases lay between the germline ends. The CDR3 has 16 amino acids. The V gene's germline CDR1 is SGHDT and CDR2 YYEEEE. The CDR3 DNA reads TGTGCCAGCAGCCTGGACACCCTTACGAACACCGGGGAGCTGTTTTTT. Translation gives CASSLDTLTNTGELFF.

The CDR3 DNA sequence: TGTGCCAGCAGTCCCGGACTAGCGGGAGACGGGGAGCTGTTTTTT. Translation gives CASSPGLAGDGELFF. V usage is TRBV28 and J usage is TRBJ2-2; 13 positions agree with TRBD2. This CDR3 is 15 amino acids long. CDR1 and CDR2 (germline): MDHEN, SYDVKM. After removal of 5 bases from V and 7 bases from J, the junction contained 4 bases not matched to a gene.

This clone was counted between two and nine times. CDR3 DNA sequence: TGCGCCAGCAGCCAAAGAGCGGGGTCGGTTAATGAGCAGTTCTTC. Encoded protein: CASSQRAGSVNEQFF. J is TRBJ2-1 and V is TRBV4-1; TRBD2 aligns across 7 bases. CDR3 size: 15 residues. The germline gives CDR1 MGHRA, CDR2 YSYEKL. Trimming at V came to 2 bases and at J to 7 bases, leaving 8 bases not matched to a gene.

The rearrangement links TRBV7-9 to TRBJ2-1, with TRBD2 identical over 10 bases. The length of the CDR3 is 15 residues. Germline loops: CDR1 SEHNR, CDR2 FQNEAQ (reference sequence). V trimming: 1 base; J trimming: 7 bases; junction bases outside the gene matches: 4. The CDR3 is CASSLGGSGRNEQFF. In nucleotides, the CDR3 is TGTGCCAGCAGCTTAGGTGGTAGCGGGAGGAATGAGCAGTTCTTC.

This sequence joins TRBV7-2 and TRBJ1-2; the match to TRBD1 covers 9 bases. This CDR3 spans 16 amino acids. V shed 2 bases, J shed 12 bases, and the junction held 16 bases outside the gene matches. Germline assignment: CDR1 SGHTA and CDR2 FQGNSA. This chain's CDR3 is CASSLYPPGQGPRNTF. CDR3 DNA sequence: TGTGCCAGCAGCTTATACCCGCCGGGACAGGGCCCTCGGAACACCTTC.

This clone is a singleton in its sample. This sequence joins TRBV14 and TRBJ2-7, with 7 bases matching TRBD1. Trimming at V came to 2 bases and at J to 3 bases, leaving 4 bases not matched to a gene. The CDR3 loop spans 14 amino acids. Per the germline V gene, CDR1 is SGHDN and CDR2 is FVKESK. CDR3 region: CASSQMTGSYEQYF. The CDR3 DNA reads TGTGCCAGCAGCCAAATGACAGGGAGCTACGAGCAGTACTTC.

This chain joins TRBV7-9 and TRBJ1-2; 9 positions agree with TRBD1. Germline-derived CDR1 and CDR2 are SEHNR and FQNEAQ (reference sequence). The CDR3 length is 16 residues. V shed 0 bases, J shed 3 bases, and the junction held 5 bases outside the gene matches. The CDR3 reads CASSLAEDRGDYGYTF. The CDR3, as DNA: TGTGCCAGCAGCTTAGCCGAGGACAGGGGAGACTATGGCTACACCTTC.

In its sample, this clone was seen once. This chain links TRBV5-4 with TRBJ1-1, with D unclear. This CDR3 comprises 14 residues. With 4 bases removed from V and 2 bases from J, the gap between germline ends came to 12 bases. Germline CDR1 SGHNT, CDR2 YYREEE (reference sequence). DNA for the CDR3: TGTGCCAGCAGCCTCCGGGTTCTAAACACTGAAGCTTTCTTT. Translating it yields CASSLRVLNTEAFF. The variable domain in full, with the rest retrieved from reference TRBV5-4 and TRBJ1-1, is ETGVTQSPTHLIKTRGQQVTLRCSSQSGHNTVSWYQQALGQGPQFIFQYYREEENGRGNFPPRFSGLQFPNYSSELNVNALELDDSALYLCASSLRVLNTEAFFGQGTRLTVV.